The TCR beta chain under discussion was sequenced for a study of cytomegalovirus exposure and HLA in healthy donors. As for this clone: Its antigen is still unknown.

V shed 5 bases and J 2 bases; nucleotides not matched to a gene: 11. The CDR3 is 18 amino acids. The germline CDR1 and CDR2 sequences are SGHVS and FQNEAQ. Overall study findings and caveats: Among TCR sequences, most were rare, though some public TCRs appeared in many donors. It was found in a later analysis that first-cohort TCR clusters tended to co-occur in the 130 or so validation repertoires. Specificity of a few CMV-associated chains for CMV antigens was verified in vitro.

The protocol was immunoSEQ multiplex PCR, while the TCRdb copy is restricted to in-frame clones and leaves out a portion. The data contain 250,000 to 350,000 clones, roughly 90% of them seen just once; the ten biggest clones take up about 0.99%. This chain uses TRBV7-8 with TRBJ2-6; TRBD2 matches 8 bases. Sequencing input: PBMCs. The receptor was isolated from a woman younger than 35 in good health and CMV-seronegative. CDR3 region: CASSILVSGGAGANVLTF. The DNA of the CDR3 is TGTGCCAGCAGCATCTTAGTCTCGGGAGGGGCTGGGGCCAACGTCCTGACTTTC.